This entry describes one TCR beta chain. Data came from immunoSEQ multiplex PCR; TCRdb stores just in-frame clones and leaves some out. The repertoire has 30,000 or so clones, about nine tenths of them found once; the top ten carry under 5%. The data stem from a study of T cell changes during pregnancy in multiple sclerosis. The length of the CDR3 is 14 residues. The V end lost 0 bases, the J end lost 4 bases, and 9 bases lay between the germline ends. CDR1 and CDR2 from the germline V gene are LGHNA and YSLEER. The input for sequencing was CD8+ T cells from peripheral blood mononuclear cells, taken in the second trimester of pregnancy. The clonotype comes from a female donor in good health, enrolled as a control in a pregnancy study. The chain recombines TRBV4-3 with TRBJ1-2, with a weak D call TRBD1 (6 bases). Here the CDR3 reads CASSQDTGSYGYTF. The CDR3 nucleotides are TGCGCCAGCAGCCAAGATACAGGGAGCTATGGCTACACCTTC.